This TCR beta chain was sequenced for a study of Tregs in tolerant kidney transplant recipients. Assay: immunoSEQ multiplex PCR; the TCRdb copy retains only in-frame clones and omits some. The data hold approximately 90,000 clones, with around 90% observed a single time. Germline CDR1 SGDLS, CDR2 YYNGEE. With 3 bases removed from V and 0 bases from J, the gap between germline ends came to 16 bases. This CDR3 spans 17 amino acids. CD4+CD25+CD127- Tregs, CD4+CD25- non-Tregs, CD4 and CD8 cells were sorted. This clone appeared once. This clonotype was sampled from a human donor in good health. This sequence joins TRBV9 and TRBJ2-1, with D possibly matching TRBD2 (7 bases). The sequenced sample consisted of CD8+ T cells from blood. Here the CDR3 DNA reads TGTGCCAGCAGCGATGACCTCGGGGGGCACTCCTACAATGAGCAGTTCTTC. It specifies CASSDDLGGHSYNEQFF.